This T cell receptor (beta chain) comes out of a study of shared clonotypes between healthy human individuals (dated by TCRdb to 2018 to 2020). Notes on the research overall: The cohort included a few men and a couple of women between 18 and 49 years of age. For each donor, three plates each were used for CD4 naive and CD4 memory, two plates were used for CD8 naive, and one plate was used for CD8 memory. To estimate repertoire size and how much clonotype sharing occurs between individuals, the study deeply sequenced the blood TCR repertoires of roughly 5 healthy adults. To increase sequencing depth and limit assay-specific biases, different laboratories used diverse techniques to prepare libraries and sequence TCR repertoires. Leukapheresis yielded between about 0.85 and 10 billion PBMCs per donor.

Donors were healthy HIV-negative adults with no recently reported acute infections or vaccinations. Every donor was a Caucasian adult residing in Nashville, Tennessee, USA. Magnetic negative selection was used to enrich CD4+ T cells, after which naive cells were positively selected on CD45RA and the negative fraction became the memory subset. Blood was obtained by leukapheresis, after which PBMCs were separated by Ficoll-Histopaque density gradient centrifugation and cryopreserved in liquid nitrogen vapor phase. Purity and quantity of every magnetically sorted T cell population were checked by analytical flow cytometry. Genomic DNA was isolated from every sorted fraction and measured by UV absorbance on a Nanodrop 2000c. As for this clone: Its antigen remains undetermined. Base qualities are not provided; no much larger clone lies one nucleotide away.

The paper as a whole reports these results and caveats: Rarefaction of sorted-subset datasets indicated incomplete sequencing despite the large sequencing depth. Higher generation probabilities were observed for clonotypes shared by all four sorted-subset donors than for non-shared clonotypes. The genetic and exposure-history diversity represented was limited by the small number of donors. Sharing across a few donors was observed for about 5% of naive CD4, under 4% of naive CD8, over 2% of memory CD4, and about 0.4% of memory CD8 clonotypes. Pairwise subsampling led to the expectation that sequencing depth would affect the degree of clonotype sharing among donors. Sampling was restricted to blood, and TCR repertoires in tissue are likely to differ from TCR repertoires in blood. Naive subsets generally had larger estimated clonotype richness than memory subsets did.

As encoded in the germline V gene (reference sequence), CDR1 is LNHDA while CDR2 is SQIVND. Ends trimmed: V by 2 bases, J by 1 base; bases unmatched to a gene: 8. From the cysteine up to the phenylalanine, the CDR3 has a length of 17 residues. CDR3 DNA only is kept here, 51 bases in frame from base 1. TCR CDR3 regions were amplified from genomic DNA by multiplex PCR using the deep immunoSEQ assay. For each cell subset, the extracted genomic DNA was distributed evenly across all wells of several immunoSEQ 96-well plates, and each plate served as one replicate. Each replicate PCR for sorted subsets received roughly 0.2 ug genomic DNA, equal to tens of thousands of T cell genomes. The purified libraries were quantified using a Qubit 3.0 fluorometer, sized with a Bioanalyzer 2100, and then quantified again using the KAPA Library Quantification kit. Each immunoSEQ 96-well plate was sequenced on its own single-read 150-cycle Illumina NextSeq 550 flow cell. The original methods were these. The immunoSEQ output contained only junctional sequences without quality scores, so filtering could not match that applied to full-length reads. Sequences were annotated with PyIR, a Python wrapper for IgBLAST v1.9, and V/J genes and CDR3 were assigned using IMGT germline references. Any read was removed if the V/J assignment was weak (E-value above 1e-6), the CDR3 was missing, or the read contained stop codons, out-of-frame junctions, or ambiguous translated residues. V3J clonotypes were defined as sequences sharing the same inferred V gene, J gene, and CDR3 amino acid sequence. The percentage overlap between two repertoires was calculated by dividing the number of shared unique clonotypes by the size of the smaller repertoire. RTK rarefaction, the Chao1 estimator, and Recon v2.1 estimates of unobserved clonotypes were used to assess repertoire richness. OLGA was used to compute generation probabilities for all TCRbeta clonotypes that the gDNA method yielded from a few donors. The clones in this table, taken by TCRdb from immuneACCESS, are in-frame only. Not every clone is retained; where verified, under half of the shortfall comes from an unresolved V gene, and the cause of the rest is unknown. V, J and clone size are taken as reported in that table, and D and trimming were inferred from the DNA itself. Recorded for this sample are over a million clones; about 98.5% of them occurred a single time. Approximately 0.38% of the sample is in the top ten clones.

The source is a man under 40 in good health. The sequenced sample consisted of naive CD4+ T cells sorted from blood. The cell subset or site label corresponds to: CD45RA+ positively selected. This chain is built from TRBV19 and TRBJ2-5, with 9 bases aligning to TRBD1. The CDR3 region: CASSIRKRQGVQETQYF. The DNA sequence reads TGTGCCAGTAGTATACGGAAGCGACAGGGGGTCCAAGAGACCCAGTACTTC. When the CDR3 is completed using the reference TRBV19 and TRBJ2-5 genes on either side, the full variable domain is DGGITQSPKYLFRKEGQNVTLSCEQNLNHDAMYWYRQDPGQGLRLIYYSQIVNDFQKGDIAEGYSVSREKKESFPLTVTSAQKNPTAFYLCASSIRKRQGVQETQYFGPGTRLLVL.